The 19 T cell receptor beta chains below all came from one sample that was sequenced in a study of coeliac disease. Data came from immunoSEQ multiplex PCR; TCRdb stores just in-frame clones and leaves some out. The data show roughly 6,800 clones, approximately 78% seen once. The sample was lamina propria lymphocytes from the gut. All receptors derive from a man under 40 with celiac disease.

The CDR3 nucleotides are TGTGCCAGCAGCTTAGTGTTAAGCGGAACCGATACGCAGTATTTT. This codes for CASSLVLSGTDTQYF. The chain joins TRBV11-1 to TRBJ2-3; TRBD2 is a possible D gene (5 bases). Per germline, CDR1 SGHAT and CDR2 FQDESV (reference sequence). Trimming stripped 1 base from V and 6 bases from J, with 14 bases between. This CDR3 is 15 amino acids long. The full variable domain, rest sourced from reference TRBV11-1 and TRBJ2-3, is EAEVAQSPRYKITEKSQAVAFWCDPISGHATLYWYRQILGQGPELLVQFQDESVVDDSQLPKDRFSAERLKGVDSTLKIQPAELGDSAMYLCASSLVLSGTDTQYFGPGTRLTVL.

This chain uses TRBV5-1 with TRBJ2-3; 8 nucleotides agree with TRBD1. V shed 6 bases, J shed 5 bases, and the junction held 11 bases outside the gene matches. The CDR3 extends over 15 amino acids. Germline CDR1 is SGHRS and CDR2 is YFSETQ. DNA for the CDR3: TGCGCCAGCAACATCGGGACAGGCCCCTTAGATACGCAGTATTTT. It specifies CASNIGTGPLDTQYF.

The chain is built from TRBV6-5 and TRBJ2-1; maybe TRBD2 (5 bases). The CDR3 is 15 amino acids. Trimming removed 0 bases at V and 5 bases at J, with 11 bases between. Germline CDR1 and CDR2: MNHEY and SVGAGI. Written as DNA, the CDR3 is TGTGCCAGCAGTTACTCGACGAGCGGACACAATGAGCAGTTCTTC. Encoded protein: CASSYSTSGHNEQFF.

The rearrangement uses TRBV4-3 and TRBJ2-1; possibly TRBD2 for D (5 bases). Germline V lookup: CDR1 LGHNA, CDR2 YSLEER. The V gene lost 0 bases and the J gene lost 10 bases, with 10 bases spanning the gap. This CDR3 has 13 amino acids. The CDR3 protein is CASSQDIGGEQFF. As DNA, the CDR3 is TGCGCCAGCAGCCAAGATATCGGCGGGGAGCAGTTCTTC.

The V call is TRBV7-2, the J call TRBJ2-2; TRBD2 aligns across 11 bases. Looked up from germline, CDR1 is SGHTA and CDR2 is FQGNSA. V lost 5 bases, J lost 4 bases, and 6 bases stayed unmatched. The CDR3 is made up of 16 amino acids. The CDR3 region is CASSPTSGVGTGELFF. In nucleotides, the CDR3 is TGTGCCAGCAGCCCGACTAGCGGGGTGGGCACCGGGGAGCTGTTTTTT.

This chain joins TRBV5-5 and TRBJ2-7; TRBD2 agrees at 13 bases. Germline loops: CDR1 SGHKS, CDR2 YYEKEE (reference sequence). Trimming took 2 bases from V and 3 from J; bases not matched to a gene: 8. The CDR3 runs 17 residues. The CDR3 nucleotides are TGTGCCAGCAGCTTACGGACACTAGCGGGGGGGTACTACGAGCAGTACTTC. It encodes CASSLRTLAGGYYEQYF.

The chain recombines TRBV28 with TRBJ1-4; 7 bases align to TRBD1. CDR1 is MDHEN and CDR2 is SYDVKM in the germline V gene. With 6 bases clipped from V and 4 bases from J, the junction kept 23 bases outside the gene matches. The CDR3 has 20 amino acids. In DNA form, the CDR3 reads TGTGCCAGCAGCACCCCATGGTGGTTGTCCGGACAGGTTAATAATGAAAAACTGTTTTTT. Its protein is CASSTPWWLSGQVNNEKLFF.

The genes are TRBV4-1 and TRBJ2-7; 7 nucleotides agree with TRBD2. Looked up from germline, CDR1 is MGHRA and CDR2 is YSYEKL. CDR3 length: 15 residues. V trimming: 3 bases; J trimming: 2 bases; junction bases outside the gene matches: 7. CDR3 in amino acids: CASSHFSGLPYEQYF. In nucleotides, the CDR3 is TGCGCCAGCAGCCATTTTAGCGGGCTCCCCTACGAGCAGTACTTC.

DNA of the CDR3: TGTGCCAGCAGCAAGTGGCTGGGACAGAGTAACTATGGCTACACCTTC. It translates to CASSKWLGQSNYGYTF. The chain employs TRBV21-1 and TRBJ1-2; the D segment call TRBD1 is taken from the table without a DNA check. TRBV21-1 is a documented pseudogene. The CDR3 totals 16 residues.

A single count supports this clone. Here the CDR3 DNA reads TGTGCCAGCAGCCAAGATTACAGGGAGACCCAGTACTTC. It codes for CASSQDYRETQYF. V is TRBV14 and J is TRBJ2-5, with D perhaps matching TRBD1 (5 bases). There are 13 residues in the CDR3. CDR1 SGHDN and CDR2 FVKESK come from the germline V gene. Deletions cut 0 bases from V and 5 bases from J, with 7 bases between.

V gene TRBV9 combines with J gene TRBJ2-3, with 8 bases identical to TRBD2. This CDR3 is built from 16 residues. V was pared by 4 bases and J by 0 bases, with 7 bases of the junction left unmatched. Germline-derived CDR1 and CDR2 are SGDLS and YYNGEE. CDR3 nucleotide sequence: TGTGCCAGCAGCAGAAGCGGGGGCCCTAGCACAGATACGCAGTATTTT. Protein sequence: CASSRSGGPSTDTQYF.

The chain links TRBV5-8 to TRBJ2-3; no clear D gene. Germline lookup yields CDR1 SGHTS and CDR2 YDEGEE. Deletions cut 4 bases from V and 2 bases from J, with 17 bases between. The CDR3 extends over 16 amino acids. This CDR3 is CASSRQVALLTDTQYF. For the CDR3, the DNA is TGTGCCAGCAGCCGGCAGGTTGCACTCCTCACAGATACGCAGTATTTT. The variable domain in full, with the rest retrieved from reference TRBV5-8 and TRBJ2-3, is EAGVTQSPTHLIKTRGQQATLRCSPISGHTSVYWYQQALGLGLQFLLWYDEGEERNRGNFPPRFSGRQFPNYSSELNVNALELEDSALYLCASSRQVALLTDTQYFGPGTRLTVL.

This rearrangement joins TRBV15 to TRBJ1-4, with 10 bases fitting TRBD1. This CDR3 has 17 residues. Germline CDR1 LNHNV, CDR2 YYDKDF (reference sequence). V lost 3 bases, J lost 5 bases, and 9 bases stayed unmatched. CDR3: CATSRKVLGQGNEKLFF. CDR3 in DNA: TGTGCCACCAGCAGGAAGGTGTTGGGACAGGGGAATGAAAAACTGTTTTTT.

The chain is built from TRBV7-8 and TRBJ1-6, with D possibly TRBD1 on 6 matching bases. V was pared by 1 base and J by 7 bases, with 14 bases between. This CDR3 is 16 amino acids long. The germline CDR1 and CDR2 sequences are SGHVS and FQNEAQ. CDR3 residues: CASSLEGHRENSPLHF. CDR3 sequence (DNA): TGTGCCAGCAGCTTAGAAGGGCACAGGGAGAATTCACCCCTCCACTTT.

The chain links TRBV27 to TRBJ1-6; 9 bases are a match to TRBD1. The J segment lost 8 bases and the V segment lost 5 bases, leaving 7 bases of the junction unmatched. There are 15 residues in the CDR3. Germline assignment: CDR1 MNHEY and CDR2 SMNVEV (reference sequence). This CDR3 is CASSPSGTGYSPLHF. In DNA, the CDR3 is TGTGCCAGCAGTCCCTCAGGGACAGGGTATTCACCCCTCCACTTT.

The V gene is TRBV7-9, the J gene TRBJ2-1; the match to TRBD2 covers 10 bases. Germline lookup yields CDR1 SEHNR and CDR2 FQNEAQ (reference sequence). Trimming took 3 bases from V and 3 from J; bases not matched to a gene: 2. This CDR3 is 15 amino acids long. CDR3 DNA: TGTGCCAGCAGCTTCCTAGCGGGAGACTACAATGAGCAGTTCTTC. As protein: CASSFLAGDYNEQFF.

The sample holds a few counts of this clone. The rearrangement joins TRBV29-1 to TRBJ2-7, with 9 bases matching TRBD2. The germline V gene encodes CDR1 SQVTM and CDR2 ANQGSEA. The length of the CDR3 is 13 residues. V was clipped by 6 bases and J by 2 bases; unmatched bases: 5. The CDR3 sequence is CSVVTSGAYEQYF. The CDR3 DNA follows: TGCAGCGTCGTGACTAGCGGTGCCTACGAGCAGTACTTC.

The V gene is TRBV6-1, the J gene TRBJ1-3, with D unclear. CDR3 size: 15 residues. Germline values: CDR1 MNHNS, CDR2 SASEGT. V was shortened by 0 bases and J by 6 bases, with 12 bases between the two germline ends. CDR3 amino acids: CASSEALGGKNTIYF. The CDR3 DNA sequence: TGTGCCAGCAGTGAAGCGCTGGGAGGGAAAAACACCATATATTTT.

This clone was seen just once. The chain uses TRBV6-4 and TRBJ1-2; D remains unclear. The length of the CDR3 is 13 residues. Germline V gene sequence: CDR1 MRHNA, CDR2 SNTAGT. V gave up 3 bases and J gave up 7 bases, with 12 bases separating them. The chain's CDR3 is CASSEDPGSGYTF. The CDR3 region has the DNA TGTGCCAGCAGTGAGGATCCGGGTTCTGGCTACACCTTC.